The 2 T cell receptor beta chains below were found in one sample sequenced in a study of blood T cell repertoires in COVID-19. Sequencing was performed with immunoSEQ multiplex PCR; in TCRdb, only in-frame clones are kept and a portion is missing. This table holds approximately 72,000 clones, roughly 86% found once. Sequenced: peripheral blood. Receptor source: a woman aged 55-75 years with acute or convalescent COVID-19.

J is TRBJ2-7 and V is TRBV5-6; TRBD2 agrees at 7 bases. The CDR3 covers 15 residues. From germline, CDR1 is SGHDT and CDR2 YYEEEE. Trimming cost V 0 bases and J 4 bases; bases outside gene matches: 7. The CDR3 DNA reads as TGTGCCAGCAGCTTGGCCGGGCGGGGGAGGTACGAGCAGTACTTC. This sequence encodes CASSLAGRGRYEQYF. Drawing the rest from reference TRBV5-6 and TRBJ2-7, the complete variable domain is DAGVTQSPTHLIKTRGQQVTLRCSPKSGHDTVSWYQQALGQGPQFIFQYYEEEERQRGNFPDRFSGHQFPNYSSELNVNALLLGDSALYLCASSLAGRGRYEQYFGPGTRLTVT.

The chain has TRBV9 and TRBJ2-1; tentatively, D is TRBD2 (6 bases). This CDR3 region has 15 residues. The V gene lost 0 bases and the J gene lost 0 bases, with 7 bases spanning the gap. CDR1 is SGDLS and CDR2 is YYNGEE in the germline V gene. DNA of the CDR3: TGTGCCAGCAGCGTAGTCGGGGGCTCCTACAATGAGCAGTTCTTC. It codes for CASSVVGGSYNEQFF.